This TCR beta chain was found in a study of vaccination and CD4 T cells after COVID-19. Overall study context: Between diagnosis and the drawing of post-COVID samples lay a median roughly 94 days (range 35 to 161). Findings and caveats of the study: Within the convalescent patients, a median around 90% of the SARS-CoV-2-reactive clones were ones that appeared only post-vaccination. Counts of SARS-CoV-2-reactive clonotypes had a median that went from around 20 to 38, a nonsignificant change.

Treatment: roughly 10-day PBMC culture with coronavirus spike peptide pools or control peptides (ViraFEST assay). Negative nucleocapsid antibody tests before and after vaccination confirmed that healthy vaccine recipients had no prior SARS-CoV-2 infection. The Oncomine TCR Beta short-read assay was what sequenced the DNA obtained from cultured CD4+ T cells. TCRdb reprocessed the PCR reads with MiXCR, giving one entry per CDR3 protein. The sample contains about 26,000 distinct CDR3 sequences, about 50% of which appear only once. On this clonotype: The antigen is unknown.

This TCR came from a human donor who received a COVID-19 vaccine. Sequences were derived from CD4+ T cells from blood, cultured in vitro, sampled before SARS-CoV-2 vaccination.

The CDR3, as DNA: TGTGCCAGCAGTGGCGCTAGGACAGGGTATCCTGAAGCTTTCTTT. Translating it yields CASSGARTGYPEAFF. The chain couples TRBV9 to TRBJ1-1; the match to TRBD1 covers 8 bases. The CDR3 runs to 15 residues. V lost 5 bases to trimming and J lost 6 bases; unmatched junction nucleotides: 12. Germline loops: CDR1 SGDLS, CDR2 YYNGEE. Using reference TRBV9 and TRBJ1-1 for the parts outside the CDR3, the full variable domain is DSGVTQTPKHLITATGQRVTLRCSPRSGDLSVYWYQQSLDQGLQFLIQYYNGEERAKGNILERFSAQQFPDLHSELNLSSLELGDSALYFCASSGARTGYPEAFFGQGTRLTVV.